Shown below are 5 T cell receptor beta chains from a single sample sequenced in a study of cytomegalovirus exposure and HLA in healthy donors. PCR involved 60 Vbeta and 13 Jbeta primers. Clones were sequenced by immunoSEQ multiplex PCR, and TCRdb holds only the in-frame ones, with some missing. Of around 200,000 clones listed, about 79% are singletons. What was sequenced was PBMCs. Receptors were obtained from a girl aged 2 to 9 in good health and CMV-seropositive.

The V and J genes are TRBV5-1 and TRBJ1-1, with 8 bases lining up with TRBD1. The CDR3 length is 15 residues. The V gene end was trimmed by 3 bases and the J gene end by 5 bases; junction bases not matched to a gene: 9. Per the germline V gene, CDR1 is SGHRS and CDR2 is YFSETQ. CDR3 bases: TGCGCCAGCAGCTGGACGACAGGGGAGGGGACTGAAGCTTTCTTT. Translated, it gives CASSWTTGEGTEAFF. The entire variable domain, with the rest obtained from reference TRBV5-1 and TRBJ1-1, is as follows: KAGVTQTPRYLIKTRGQQVTLSCSPISGHRSVSWYQQTPGQGLQFLFEYFSETQRNKGNFPGRFSGRQFSNSRSEMNVSTLELGDSALYLCASSWTTGEGTEAFFGQGTRLTVV.

This clone was seen more than once but under ten times. The chain employs TRBV5-6 and TRBJ1-5; 8 bases match TRBD1. Germline V gene sequence: CDR1 SGHDT, CDR2 YYEEEE. J lost 2 bases, V lost 1 base, and 5 bases had no gene match. The CDR3 length is 16 residues. CDR3 nucleotides: TGTGCCAGCAGCTTGAGGACAGGGAATGGCAATCAGCCCCAGCATTTT. Translation gives CASSLRTGNGNQPQHF.

This sequence joins TRBV7-2 and TRBJ2-7; no clear D gene. The CDR3 totals 15 residues. Germline loops: CDR1 SGHTA, CDR2 FQGNSA. V was shortened by 2 bases and J by 4 bases, with 15 bases between the two germline ends. The CDR3 spells CASSLISASSYEQYF. The DNA of the CDR3 is TGTGCCAGCAGCTTAATATCAGCGTCCTCTTACGAGCAGTACTTC.

This rearrangement joins TRBV19 to TRBJ2-7; 7 nucleotides line up with TRBD1. V lost 3 bases to trimming and J lost 6 bases; unmatched junction nucleotides: 5. CDR3 length: 13 residues. CDR1 and CDR2 from the germline V gene are LNHDA and SQIVND (reference sequence). In DNA, the CDR3 is TGTGCCAGTAGTATCCGGGACAGCGGCGAGCAGTACTTC. It codes for CASSIRDSGEQYF.

This clone was counted between two and nine times. J is TRBJ1-2 and V is TRBV13, with 7 nucleotides matching TRBD1. Germline V gene lookup returns CDR1 PRHDT and CDR2 FYEKMQ (reference sequence). This CDR3 contains 13 residues. V gave up 4 bases and J gave up 2 bases; unmatched junction bases: 1. This CDR3 reads CASSSTGNYGYTF. The CDR3, as DNA: TGTGCCAGCAGCTCGACAGGGAACTATGGCTACACCTTC.